This TCR beta chain was sequenced during a study of human T cells and chemical hapten exposure. This clonotype occurred many times. TCRdb ran MiXCR on the RACE reads and lists one entry per CDR3 protein. The table shows fewer than 100,000 distinct CDR3 sequences, with about 9.3% occurring only once. Sample time point: patch test 2, 6 weeks after DPC sensitization. Treatment in this sample: therapeutic diphenylcyclopropenone sensitization with weekly scalp DPC. The CDR3 loop spans 15 amino acids. Trimming stripped 5 bases from V and 3 bases from J, with 17 bases between. This TCR came from a woman in her thirties or forties with alopecia areata. Some clones in this sample may be carry-over from other donors' samples. This specimen consisted of whole blood, obtained in connection with sensitization to the hapten diphenylcyclopropenone (DPC). This chain connects TRBV12-3 or TRBV12-4 to TRBJ2-7, with D perhaps TRBD1 (5 bases). The CDR3 loop reads CASSEAGRVRYEQYF. CDR3 DNA: TGTGCCAGCAGTGAGGCTGGCAGGGTTCGCTACGAGCAGTACTTC.